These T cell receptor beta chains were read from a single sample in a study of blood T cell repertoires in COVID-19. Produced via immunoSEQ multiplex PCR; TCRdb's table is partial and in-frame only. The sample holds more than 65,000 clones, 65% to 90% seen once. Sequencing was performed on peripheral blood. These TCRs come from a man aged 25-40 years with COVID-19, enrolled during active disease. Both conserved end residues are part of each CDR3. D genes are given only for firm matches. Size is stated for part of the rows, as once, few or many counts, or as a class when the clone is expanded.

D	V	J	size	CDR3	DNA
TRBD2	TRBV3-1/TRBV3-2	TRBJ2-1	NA	CASSPWGVAGSEQFF	TGTGCCAGCAGCCCCTGGGGGGTAGCGGGAAGTGAGCAGTTCTTC
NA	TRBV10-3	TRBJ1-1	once	CAISERSGNTEAFF	TGTGCCATCAGTGAGCGGTCGGGGAACACTGAAGCTTTCTTT
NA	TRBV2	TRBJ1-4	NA	CASSFDIGGEKLFF	TGTGCCAGCAGTTTTGACATAGGAGGCGAAAAACTGTTTTTT
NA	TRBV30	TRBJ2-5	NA	CAWSVTGLGRTQYF	TGTGCCTGGAGTGTAACAGGGCTGGGGCGGACCCAGTACTTC
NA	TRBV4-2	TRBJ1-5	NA	CASSQAGGDLNQPQHF	TGTGCCAGCAGCCAAGCAGGAGGGGACCTCAATCAGCCCCAGCATTTT
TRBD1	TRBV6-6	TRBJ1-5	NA	CASGRQGIGQPQHF	TGTGCCAGCGGAAGACAGGGGATAGGTCAGCCCCAGCATTTT
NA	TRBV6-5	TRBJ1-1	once	CASSYDYRVPEAFF	TGTGCCAGCAGTTACGACTACAGGGTTCCTGAAGCTTTCTTT
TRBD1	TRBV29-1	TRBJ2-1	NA	CSVGTGGYNEQFF	TGCAGCGTCGGAACAGGGGGCTACAATGAGCAGTTCTTC
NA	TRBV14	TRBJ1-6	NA	CASSPGVSSPLHF	TGTGCCAGCAGCCCCGGGGTGAGTTCACCCCTCCACTTT
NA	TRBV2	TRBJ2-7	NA	CASSPRLLIYEQYF	TGTGCCAGCAGCCCCCGACTTCTAATCTACGAGCAGTACTTC
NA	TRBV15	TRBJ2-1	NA	CATSSLSSAASNEQFF	TGTGCCACCAGCAGCCTTTCTTCCGCGGCCTCTAATGAGCAGTTCTTC
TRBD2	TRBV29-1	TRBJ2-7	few	CSVLNPSGSYEQYF	TGCAGCGTTCTCAACCCTAGCGGGAGCTACGAGCAGTACTTC
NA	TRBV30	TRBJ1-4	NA	CAWSVQAVSNEKLFF	TGTGCCTGGAGTGTACAGGCGGTATCTAATGAAAAACTGTTTTTT
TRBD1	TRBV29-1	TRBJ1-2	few	CSAGQVYGYTF	TGCAGCGCCGGACAGGTCTATGGCTACACCTTC
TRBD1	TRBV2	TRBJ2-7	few	CASRGDSRYEQYF	TGTGCCAGCAGAGGGGACAGCCGCTACGAGCAGTACTTC
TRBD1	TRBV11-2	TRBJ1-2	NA	CASSATGVLGYTF	TGTGCCAGCAGCGCCACAGGGGTATTAGGCTACACCTTC
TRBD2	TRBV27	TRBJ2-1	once	CASSIRSSGGNEQFF	TGTGCCAGCAGTATCCGTTCTAGCGGGGGCAATGAGCAGTTCTTC
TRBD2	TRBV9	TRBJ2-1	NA	CASSVQNLAGAFDEQFF	TGTGCCAGCAGCGTCCAAAACTTAGCGGGGGCGTTTGATGAGCAGTTCTTC
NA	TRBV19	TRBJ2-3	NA	CASRSLIPTDTQYF	TGTGCCAGTAGGTCCCTTATCCCCACAGATACGCAGTATTTT
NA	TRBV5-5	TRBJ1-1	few	CASSYFDTNTEAFF	TGTGCCAGCAGCTATTTCGACACGAACACTGAAGCTTTCTTT
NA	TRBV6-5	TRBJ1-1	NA	CASSFTQGTEAFF	TGTGCCAGCAGTTTTACACAGGGAACTGAAGCTTTCTTT
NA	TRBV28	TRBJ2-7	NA	CASSLLGGQYEQYF	TGTGCCAGCAGTTTATTGGGGGGGCAGTACGAGCAGTACTTC
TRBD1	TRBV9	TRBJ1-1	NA	CASSPTGTANTEAFF	TGTGCCAGCAGCCCCACCGGGACAGCGAACACTGAAGCTTTCTTT
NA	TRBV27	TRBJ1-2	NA	CATGRDNYGYTF	TGTGCCACAGGGAGGGACAACTATGGCTACACCTTC
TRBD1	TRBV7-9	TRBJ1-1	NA	CASSPRTGARDTEAFF	TGTGCCAGCAGCCCTCGGACAGGGGCGCGGGACACTGAAGCTTTCTTT
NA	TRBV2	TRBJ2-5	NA	CASRANDRHGETQYF	TGTGCCAGCAGAGCCAACGACAGACACGGGGAGACCCAGTACTTC
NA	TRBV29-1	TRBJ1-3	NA	CSVENRASGNTIYF	TGCAGCGTTGAAAACAGGGCCTCTGGAAACACCATATATTTT
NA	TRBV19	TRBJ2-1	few	CATAGLGYNEQFF	TGTGCCACCGCGGGTTTGGGATACAATGAGCAGTTCTTC
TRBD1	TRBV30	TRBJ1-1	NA	CAWDSGTGGDTEAFF	TGTGCCTGGGATAGCGGGACAGGGGGGGACACTGAAGCTTTCTTT